The 25 T cell receptor beta chains given below trace back to one sample, sequenced in a study of blood T cell repertoires in COVID-19. Profiling relied on immunoSEQ multiplex PCR, and the TCRdb table lists in-frame clones only, not all of them. The sample has about 140,000 clones, approximately 91% seen once; the top ten hold about 2%. Sequencing input: peripheral blood. Receptor source: a man between 65 and 85 years old with acute or convalescent COVID-19.

The chain recombines TRBV4-1 with TRBJ2-5; the match to TRBD2 covers 8 bases. The CDR3 length is 16 residues. Germline lookup yields CDR1 MGHRA and CDR2 YSYEKL. Unmatched junction bases numbered 8, after V lost 0 bases and J lost 5 bases. CDR3 nucleotides: TGCGCCAGCAGCCAAGATCCAGCGGGGGTGGTTGAGACCCAGTACTTC. Translated: CASSQDPAGVVETQYF.

V is TRBV9 and J is TRBJ1-2, with a tentative D call TRBD1 (6 bases). CDR1 is SGDLS and CDR2 is YYNGEE in the germline V gene. Between the trimmed V and J ends, which lost 4 bases and 0 bases, there was a span of 16 bases. The CDR3 extends over 16 amino acids. The CDR3 region has the DNA TGTGCCAGCAGCCCTAGGCGTTGGGGGCCTAACTATGGCTACACCTTC. This gives the protein CASSPRRWGPNYGYTF.

The DNA of the CDR3 is TGTGCCAGCAGCGCCGGAGGCTCCTACAATGAGCAGTTCTTC. This gives the protein CASSAGGSYNEQFF. The chain couples TRBV11-3 to TRBJ2-1, with TRBD2 as a possible D gene (5 bases). The V end lost 5 bases, the J end lost 0 bases, and 8 bases lay between the germline ends. This CDR3 region has 14 residues. Germline V gives CDR1 SGHNT, CDR2 YENEEA.

The chain employs TRBV4-2 and TRBJ2-6; TRBD2 matches at 8 bases. The trim removed 0 bases at V and 0 bases at J, leaving 4 bases unmatched. The CDR3 length is 18 residues. Per germline, CDR1 LGHNA and CDR2 YNFKEQ. As DNA, the CDR3 is TGTGCCAGCAGCCAAGATCTAGCGGGCAGCTCTGGGGCCAACGTCCTGACTTTC. Amino acids: CASSQDLAGSSGANVLTF.

This chain joins TRBV19 and TRBJ1-4; TRBD1 matches 7 bases. With V trimmed by 5 bases and J by 5 bases, 8 bases remained unmatched. The length of the CDR3 is 15 residues. CDR1 and CDR2 from the germline V gene are LNHDA and SQIVND (reference sequence). This CDR3 is CASSPRQGANEKLFF. In DNA form, the CDR3 reads TGTGCCAGTAGTCCCCGACAGGGTGCCAATGAAAAACTGTTTTTT.

This chain connects TRBV12-3 or TRBV12-4 to TRBJ1-1; D is unclear. V lost 8 bases and J 6 bases, leaving 13 bases between the germline ends. The CDR3 length is 12 residues. The CDR3 nucleotides are TGTGCCAGCGGTCCCCGGGAGTCTGAAGCTTTCTTT. Translated: CASGPRESEAFF.

J is TRBJ2-7 and V is TRBV11-2; 7 bases are shared with TRBD1. Unmatched junction bases numbered 11, after V lost 5 bases and J lost 7 bases. Germline CDR1 is SGHAT and CDR2 is FQNNGV. This CDR3 comprises 14 residues. CDR3 sequence reads: CASSPNRGRGEQYF. CDR3 DNA sequence: TGTGCCAGCAGCCCGAACAGGGGTAGGGGTGAGCAGTACTTC.

V is TRBV10-2 and J is TRBJ2-5; 7 bases line up with TRBD1. The CDR3 length is 15 residues. Germline values: CDR1 WSHSY, CDR2 SAAADI. V was pared by 1 base and J by 0 bases, with 2 bases of the junction left unmatched. CDR3 nucleotides: TGCGCCAGCAGTGAGTTCACAGGGGACCAAGAGACCCAGTACTTC. It codes for CASSEFTGDQETQYF.

This clone appeared a single time. The chain recombines TRBV3-1 (or the pseudogene TRBV3-2) with TRBJ2-7, with D perhaps TRBD2 (5 bases). CDR1 is LGHDT, CDR2 YNNKEL, per germline (reference sequence). Between the trimmed V and J ends, which lost 0 bases and 2 bases, there was a span of 8 bases. CDR3 length: 14 residues. DNA of the CDR3: TGTGCCAGCAGCCAAGATCCGGGAACCTACGAGCAGTACTTC. Its protein is CASSQDPGTYEQYF.

This clone was seen a single time. The chain couples TRBV10-3 to TRBJ2-1; 7 bases match TRBD1. This CDR3 has 13 residues. Per germline, CDR1 ENHRY and CDR2 SYGVKD. Germline trimming cut 5 bases from V and 10 bases from J; bases unmatched to any gene: 8. In DNA, the CDR3 is TGTGCCATCAGTCGGACAGGATCGATGGAGCAGTTCTTC. It translates to CAISRTGSMEQFF.

The chain employs TRBV9 and TRBJ2-3, with 10 bases identical to TRBD1. The CDR3 totals 17 residues. Per the germline V gene, CDR1 is SGDLS and CDR2 is YYNGEE. Unmatched junction bases numbered 8, after V lost 0 bases and J lost 4 bases. This CDR3 reads CASSVDYRDRGADTQYF. CDR3 nucleotide sequence: TGTGCCAGCAGCGTAGACTACCGGGACAGGGGTGCAGATACGCAGTATTTT.

This clone has more than one count but fewer than ten. This chain connects TRBV5-1 to TRBJ1-3, with 8 bases matching TRBD1. This CDR3 contains 15 residues. With 4 bases clipped from V and 3 bases from J, the junction kept 6 bases outside the gene matches. Per the germline V gene, CDR1 is SGHRS and CDR2 is YFSETQ. In DNA, the CDR3 is TGCGCCAGCAGCCCCGGACAGGGAGGTGGAAACACCATATATTTT. It specifies CASSPGQGGGNTIYF.

The rearrangement joins TRBV19 to TRBJ1-2; D is undetermined. Germline CDR1 LNHDA, CDR2 SQIVND (reference sequence). The CDR3 is 12 residues long. Trimming took off 4 bases at V and 6 bases at J, with 9 bases between the two ends. CDR3 loop: CASSSVFDGYTF. The CDR3 DNA is TGTGCCAGTAGTAGTGTTTTCGATGGCTACACCTTC. The full variable domain, with the rest looked up from reference TRBV19 and TRBJ1-2, is DGGITQSPKYLFRKEGQNVTLSCEQNLNHDAMYWYRQDPGQGLRLIYYSQIVNDFQKGDIAEGYSVSREKKESFPLTVTSAQKNPTAFYLCASSSVFDGYTFGSGTRLTVV.

This chain connects TRBV5-5 to TRBJ2-1, with TRBD1 matching 7 bases. Per the germline V gene, CDR1 is SGHKS and CDR2 is YYEKEE (reference sequence). The trim removed 6 bases at V and 4 bases at J, leaving 10 bases unmatched. CDR3 length: 15 residues. CDR3: CASTQSGTVYNEQFF. Written as DNA, the CDR3 is TGTGCCAGCACCCAATCCGGGACAGTTTACAATGAGCAGTTCTTC.

V is TRBV11-1 and J is TRBJ2-5; maybe TRBD2 (5 bases). This CDR3 has 13 amino acids. The germline CDR1 and CDR2 sequences are SGHAT and FQDESV (reference sequence). Between the trimmed V and J ends, which lost 5 bases and 3 bases, there was a span of 10 bases. The CDR3 nucleotides read TGTGCCAGCAGCCGGGGATCGGAAGAGACCCAGTACTTC. Residues: CASSRGSEETQYF.

This rearrangement joins TRBV6-5 to TRBJ2-1; 12 nucleotides align to TRBD2. The V segment lost 6 bases and the J segment 9 bases; nucleotides outside the gene matches: 6. The CDR3 totals 14 residues. The germline V gene has CDR1 MNHEY and CDR2 SVGAGI. The CDR3 here is CASRTSGSRGEQFF. CDR3 sequence (DNA): TGTGCCAGCAGGACTAGCGGGAGTAGGGGTGAGCAGTTCTTC.

J is TRBJ2-1 and V is TRBV6-5; perhaps TRBD2 as D (7 bases). This CDR3 is built from 16 residues. The V gene lost 1 base and the J gene lost 5 bases, with 15 bases spanning the gap. Germline CDR1 and CDR2: MNHEY and SVGAGI. For the CDR3, the DNA is TGTGCCAGCAGTTACTGGGGGGGCGGGGCCCACAATGAGCAGTTCTTC. It codes for CASSYWGGGAHNEQFF.

This clone came up once. This chain links TRBV30 with TRBJ1-4; a weak D match, TRBD1 (5 bases). With 4 bases removed from V and 7 bases from J, the gap between germline ends came to 10 bases. The CDR3 runs to 12 residues. Germline assignment: CDR1 GTSNPN and CDR2 SVGIG (reference sequence). CDR3 nucleotide sequence: TGTGCCTGGATGGGGGGGAGTGAAAAACTGTTTTTT. This codes for CAWMGGSEKLFF.

The J gene is TRBJ2-1, the V gene TRBV29-1, with TRBD1 matching over 9 bases. Germline CDR1 is SQVTM and CDR2 is ANQGSEA. Trimming at V came to 6 bases and at J to 6 bases, leaving 6 bases not matched to a gene. The CDR3 consists of 13 residues. The DNA for the CDR3 is TGCAGCGTCGCACCGACAGGGGGCAATGAGCAGTTCTTC. Its protein is CSVAPTGGNEQFF.

V usage is TRBV20-1 and J usage is TRBJ1-5, with TRBD1 matching over 8 bases. The V and J ends lost 3 bases and 4 bases, in that order; junction bases with no gene match: 17. The CDR3 loop spans 18 amino acids. Germline V lookup: CDR1 DFQATT, CDR2 SNEGSKA (reference sequence). CDR3 in DNA: TGCAGTGCTAGTGGGGGCAGGGGGCTGATTGGGTCTAATCAGCCCCAGCATTTT. Its protein is CSASGGRGLIGSNQPQHF.

In DNA form, the CDR3 reads TGTGCCAGCAGCTTAGGCCCGGGTTTGAGGACTGAAGCTTTCTTT. This gives the protein CASSLGPGLRTEAFF. The chain is built from TRBV11-2 and TRBJ1-1; unclear D gene. The CDR3 has 15 residues. The ends were cut back, 1 base at V and 5 bases at J, with 14 bases in the middle. The V gene's germline CDR1 is SGHAT and CDR2 FQNNGV.

J is TRBJ2-5 and V is TRBV19, with D perhaps matching TRBD2 (6 bases). The CDR3 is 15 residues long. The ends were cut back, 0 bases at V and 7 bases at J, with 15 bases in the middle. Germline V gene lookup returns CDR1 LNHDA and CDR2 SQIVND (reference sequence). CDR3 in amino acids: CASSIEVGGRGTQYF. The CDR3 bases are TGTGCCAGTAGTATAGAGGTCGGAGGGAGAGGGACCCAGTACTTC.

This chain joins TRBV2 and TRBJ1-4; TRBD1 matches 7 bases. CDR3 length: 13 amino acids. V trimming: 7 bases; J trimming: 6 bases; junction bases outside the gene matches: 5. Per the germline V gene, CDR1 is SNHLY and CDR2 is FYNNEI. The CDR3 is CASTRDRHEKLFF. The CDR3 DNA is TGTGCCAGCACCCGGGACAGACATGAAAAACTGTTTTTT.

This chain links TRBV2 with TRBJ2-7; TRBD2 is a possible D gene (5 bases). The CDR3 is 13 residues long. From germline, CDR1 is SNHLY and CDR2 FYNNEI. V lost 7 bases, J lost 0 bases, and 10 bases lay in between. Here the CDR3 DNA reads TGTGCCAGCATGGACTGGAGCTCCTACGAGCAGTACTTC. Encoded protein: CASMDWSSYEQYF.

V usage is TRBV19 and J usage is TRBJ1-2; TRBD1 matches at 9 bases. CDR1 is LNHDA and CDR2 is SQIVND in the germline V gene (reference sequence). The J segment lost 4 bases and the V segment lost 6 bases, leaving 15 bases of the junction unmatched. The CDR3 length is 17 residues. The CDR3 nucleotides are TGTGCCAGTAGCACTCTCCCGGGACAGGGCCACTTCTATGGCTACACCTTC. Amino acids: CASSTLPGQGHFYGYTF.